This T cell receptor beta chain originates from a study of T cells in Graves' hyperthyroidism and ophthalmopathy. A note on this clonotype: What it recognizes is unknown.

Whole-study results and caveats: The majority of expanded thyroid clonotypes above 0.001 also appeared in blood. Patients with ophthalmopathy were separated from those with stable hyperthyroidism by a 13 V-J model.

RNA transcripts provided the source from which TCR beta CDR3 regions were amplified. With the HTBI primer set, the TCR CDR3 went through a first round of RT-PCR. MiXCR was run by TCRdb on the multiplex PCR reads, yielding one entry per CDR3 protein. The table shows 560,000 or so distinct CDR3 sequences, with under 60% occurring only once. An absence of ophthalmopathy progression within 18 months meant stable Graves' hyperthyroidism. The study based diagnoses on clinical symptoms, serum thyroxine and TRAb, thyroid ultrasound and orbital computed tomography. This sequence was found in a woman under 30 with Graves' hyperthyroidism. The sample taken for sequencing was peripheral blood or thyroid tissue (not recorded which).

The CDR3, as DNA: TGTGCCAGCAGTGAGGACAGGGGTGCAGATACGCAGTATTTT. Translating gives CASSEDRGADTQYF. The chain is built from TRBV6-1 and TRBJ2-3, with 9 bases matching TRBD1. Looked up from germline, CDR1 is MNHNS and CDR2 is SASEGT. Losses at the gene ends were 3 bases for V and 4 bases for J; bases not matched to a gene: 2. CDR3 length equals 14 residues.